The present entry profiles one TCR beta chain with its context. It has no known antigen specificity. Base-call qualities are not available, and no considerably larger clone is one nucleotide away. The CDR3 goes from the cysteine to the phenylalanine over 13 residues. Kept here is only the CDR3 DNA, which spans 39 bases and is read in frame from base 1. CDR1 and CDR2, looked up from the germline V gene (reference sequence), are MNHEY and SMNVEV. V and J are trimmed by 6 bases and 7 bases, and the gene matches miss 6 bases of the junction. The immunoSEQ Assay, a bias-controlled multiplex PCR, was used to amplify TCRbeta CDR3 regions from genomic DNA. For the original study's pipeline: Nucleated cell counts per sample were estimated from amplification of reference gene primers within the assay. Sequence reads were collapsed and filtered to measure the absolute abundance of every unique TCRbeta CDR3 rearrangement. For each sample, productive Simpson clonality was calculated by taking the square root of Simpson's diversity index across productive rearrangements. This is the immuneACCESS table as TCRdb keeps it, with only in-frame sequences that have V and J called. A part of the clones is gone; compared with another copy, unresolved V genes explain less than half, and the rest is unexplained. V and J calls and clone size are those listed in that table; D and trimming were worked out from the DNA. Here the sample has roughly 300,000 clones; about nine tenths occur a single time. Of the sample, less than 4.5% is held by the ten largest clones.

In the prospective study, participants were 18 to 89 years old, resided in fewer than 25 geographic areas of the United States, and were enrolled through a virtual design. In the prospective study, participants were assigned to cohorts based on the clinical history participants reported in a screening survey and a study questionnaire. Recovered participants in ImmuneRACE Cohort 3 were defined as having two consecutive negative NP/OP PCR tests, clearance from a healthcare professional, or resolution of symptoms. In the prospective study, whole blood, serum and a nasopharyngeal or oropharyngeal swab were collected from each participant by mobile phlebotomists. Over an approximately 2-month period, participants in the prospective study had the option of providing additional blood draws and questionnaires. Before DNA extraction, prospective study blood samples were shipped either frozen or at room temperature.

The data derive from a study of blood T cell repertoires in COVID-19 (TCRdb year 2020). The study in broad terms: Samples covering the acute and convalescent phases of COVID-19 were provided by collaborators in the United States, Italy and Spain. The prospective study material was composed of cDNA or gDNA derived from T cells, B-cell-depleted T cells, or PBMCs. Deeply sampled blood TCRbeta repertoires from subjects exposed to, actively infected with, or recovered from COVID-19 were included in the dataset. The repertoires were released in a freely available public database intended as a resource for research on the immune response to SARS-CoV-2. The samples were drawn from two sources: the first 160 participants of the ongoing ImmuneRACE study, and 950 to 1,500 subjects contributed by 6 global collaborators. Nearly every sample came with metadata listing a de-identified subject ID, COVID-19 status, age in years and sex. Where available, HLA class I and class II types were obtained from metadata supplied by the sample provider rather than from assay-based typing.

Broader findings and caveats from the paper: Clinical and demographic metadata were provided uncurated, with the amount varying by source and participant.

Sequenced sample: PBMCs or T cells enriched from blood (not recorded which). The rearrangement joined TRBV27 to TRBJ2-7, and 10 junction bases match TRBD2. The source of this sequence is a man aged 30 to 39 who had recovered from COVID-19. The CDR3 here reads CASSYGGLAEQYF. The DNA reads as follows: TGTGCCAGCAGCTACGGGGGACTAGCGGAGCAGTACTTC.